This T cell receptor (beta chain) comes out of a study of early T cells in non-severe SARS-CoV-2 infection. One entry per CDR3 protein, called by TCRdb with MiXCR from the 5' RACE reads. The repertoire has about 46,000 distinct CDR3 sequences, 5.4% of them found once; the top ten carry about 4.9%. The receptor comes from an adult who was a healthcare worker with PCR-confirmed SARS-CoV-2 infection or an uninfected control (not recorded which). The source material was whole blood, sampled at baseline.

In nucleotides, the CDR3 is TGTGCCAGCAGCCCCGAGGGGCAGAACTGTTTTTTT. Its protein is CASSPEGQNCFF. V is TRBV7-9 and J is TRBJ1-4, with D perhaps matching TRBD1 (5 bases). The germline V and J ends were trimmed by 5 bases and 17 bases, with 18 bases remaining between them. The CDR3 length is 12 residues. Germline V CDR1 and CDR2: SEHNR, FQNEAQ (reference sequence).